Sequencing of this TCR beta chain was carried out in a study of CD8 T cells in ankylosing spondylitis (dated by TCRdb to about 2017). In terms of the full investigation: To find TCR variants linked to disease, the study profiled T cell receptor beta repertoires in ankylosing spondylitis patients and healthy donors. The whole study cohort included some 100 healthy donors and about two dozen ankylosing spondylitis patients. Peripheral blood samples were taken, and synovial fluid was additionally collected from ankylosing spondylitis patients. Study-level results and caveats: A CD8+ phenotype was shown by the disease-linked clones, which were found at relatively low frequencies in peripheral blood. A TCR beta motif of eight highly homologous amino acid variants appeared characteristic of blood from ankylosing spondylitis patients. The disease-linked clones were reported to be significantly enriched in matched synovial fluid samples from ankylosing spondylitis patients. Some of the motif variants had been reported before in the synovial fluid and blood of reactive arthritis patients, a finding that suggests common disease-initiation mechanisms.

Sequencing relied on an Illumina HiSeq 2500. Quantitative 5'-RACE with molecular barcodes was the method used to prepare the TCR beta libraries. As for the authors' bioinformatics: Disease-linked TCR variants were identified with a new computational method built on a probabilistic model of VDJ rearrangement. TCRdb itself trimmed the public reads at Q25 with fastp, ran MiXCR and retained productive beta chains. Rows are unified per CDR3 protein, each entry keeping the most common DNA and genes. V and J calls and clone size were set by TCRdb, not the authors. The sample table contains 350,000 to 550,000 distinct CDR3 sequences; only one count was recorded for 26% of them. The ten largest clones add up to about 0.92% of the sample. This clonotype has just a few counts. Its antigen is unknown. One base away there is no much larger clone; base qualities are not given. The germline V gene encodes CDR1 SNHLY and CDR2 FYNNEI. Trimming leaves V shorter by 6 bases and J shorter by 5 bases, with the junction holding 9 bases beyond the gene matches. The CDR3 runs 14 amino acids, cysteine and phenylalanine included. Just CDR3 DNA is preserved here, 42 bases in frame from base 1.

The sequenced sample consisted of blood, either unsorted or a sorted T cell fraction (not recorded which). The sequence derives from a male donor with ankylosing spondylitis. The receptor chain draws on TRBV2 and TRBJ2-5; 7 of the junction bases match TRBD2. The nucleotides are TGTGCCAGCAGCGCAAGCGGGATCCCGGAGACCCAGTACTTC. Its protein is CASSASGIPETQYF.